This TCR beta chain comes out of a study of blood T cell repertoires in COVID-19. Study background: Acute-phase and convalescent COVID-19 samples originated in the United States, Italy and Spain. Sources were T cells, B-cell-depleted T cells, or PBMCs; the material itself was cDNA or gDNA.

Original analysis: Nucleated cell number was recorded as an estimate derived from reference gene primer amplification. Only in-frame clones appear in the TCRdb table, and some are missing; sequencing was by immunoSEQ multiplex PCR. V and J calls and clone size come straight from that table; D and trimming were deduced from the DNA. Here the sample spans about 220,000 clones, about 85% being singletons. V lost 4 bases to trimming and J lost 5 bases; unmatched junction nucleotides: 19. This CDR3 is built from 18 residues. Germline V gene data show CDR1 as MGHRA and CDR2 as YSYEKL. Sequenced: peripheral blood. V gene TRBV4-1 combines with J gene TRBJ2-5; the match to TRBD1 covers 7 bases. The origin of this receptor is a man in his fifties who had recovered from COVID-19. Written as DNA, the CDR3 is TGCGCCAGCAGCCGCGGCGCATCCCGGGACAGACGATCGGAGACCCAGTACTTC. Translation: CASSRGASRDRRSETQYF.